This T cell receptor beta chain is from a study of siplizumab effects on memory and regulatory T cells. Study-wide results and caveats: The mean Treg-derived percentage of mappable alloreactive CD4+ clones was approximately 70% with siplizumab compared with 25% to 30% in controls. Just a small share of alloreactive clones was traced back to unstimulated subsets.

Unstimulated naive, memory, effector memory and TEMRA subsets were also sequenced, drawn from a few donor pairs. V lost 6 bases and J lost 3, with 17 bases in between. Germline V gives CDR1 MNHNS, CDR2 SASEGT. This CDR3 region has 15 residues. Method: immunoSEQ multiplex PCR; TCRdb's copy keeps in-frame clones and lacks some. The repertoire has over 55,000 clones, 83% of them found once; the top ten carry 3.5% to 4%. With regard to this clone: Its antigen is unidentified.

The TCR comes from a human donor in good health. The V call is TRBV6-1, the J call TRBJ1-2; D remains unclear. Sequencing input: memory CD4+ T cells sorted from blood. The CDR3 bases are TGTGCCAGCAGGCCCTCCTTGGGCATGGACTATGGCTACACCTTC. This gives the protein CASRPSLGMDYGYTF.